The clone carrying this T cell receptor beta chain appeared once. The data derive from a study of blood T cell repertoires in COVID-19. Overall study context: T cells, B-cell-depleted T cells, or PBMCs supplied cDNA or gDNA.

Using immunoSEQ multiplex PCR, the repertoire was profiled, and TCRdb retains in-frame clones only, with some absent. The sample lists about 210,000 clones, under 85% occurring once. This receptor was identified in a woman older than 75 with COVID-19, enrolled during active disease. The material sequenced was peripheral blood.

In DNA form, the CDR3 reads TGTGCCACGGGGGGCCCCCGACTCGGAGCTTTCTTT. Protein sequence: CATGGPRLGAFF. This chain links TRBV28 with TRBJ1-1, with D perhaps matching TRBD1 (6 bases). From germline, CDR1 is MDHEN and CDR2 SYDVKM. The CDR3 spans 12 residues. V was cut by 10 bases and J by 10 bases, with 19 bases left in between.